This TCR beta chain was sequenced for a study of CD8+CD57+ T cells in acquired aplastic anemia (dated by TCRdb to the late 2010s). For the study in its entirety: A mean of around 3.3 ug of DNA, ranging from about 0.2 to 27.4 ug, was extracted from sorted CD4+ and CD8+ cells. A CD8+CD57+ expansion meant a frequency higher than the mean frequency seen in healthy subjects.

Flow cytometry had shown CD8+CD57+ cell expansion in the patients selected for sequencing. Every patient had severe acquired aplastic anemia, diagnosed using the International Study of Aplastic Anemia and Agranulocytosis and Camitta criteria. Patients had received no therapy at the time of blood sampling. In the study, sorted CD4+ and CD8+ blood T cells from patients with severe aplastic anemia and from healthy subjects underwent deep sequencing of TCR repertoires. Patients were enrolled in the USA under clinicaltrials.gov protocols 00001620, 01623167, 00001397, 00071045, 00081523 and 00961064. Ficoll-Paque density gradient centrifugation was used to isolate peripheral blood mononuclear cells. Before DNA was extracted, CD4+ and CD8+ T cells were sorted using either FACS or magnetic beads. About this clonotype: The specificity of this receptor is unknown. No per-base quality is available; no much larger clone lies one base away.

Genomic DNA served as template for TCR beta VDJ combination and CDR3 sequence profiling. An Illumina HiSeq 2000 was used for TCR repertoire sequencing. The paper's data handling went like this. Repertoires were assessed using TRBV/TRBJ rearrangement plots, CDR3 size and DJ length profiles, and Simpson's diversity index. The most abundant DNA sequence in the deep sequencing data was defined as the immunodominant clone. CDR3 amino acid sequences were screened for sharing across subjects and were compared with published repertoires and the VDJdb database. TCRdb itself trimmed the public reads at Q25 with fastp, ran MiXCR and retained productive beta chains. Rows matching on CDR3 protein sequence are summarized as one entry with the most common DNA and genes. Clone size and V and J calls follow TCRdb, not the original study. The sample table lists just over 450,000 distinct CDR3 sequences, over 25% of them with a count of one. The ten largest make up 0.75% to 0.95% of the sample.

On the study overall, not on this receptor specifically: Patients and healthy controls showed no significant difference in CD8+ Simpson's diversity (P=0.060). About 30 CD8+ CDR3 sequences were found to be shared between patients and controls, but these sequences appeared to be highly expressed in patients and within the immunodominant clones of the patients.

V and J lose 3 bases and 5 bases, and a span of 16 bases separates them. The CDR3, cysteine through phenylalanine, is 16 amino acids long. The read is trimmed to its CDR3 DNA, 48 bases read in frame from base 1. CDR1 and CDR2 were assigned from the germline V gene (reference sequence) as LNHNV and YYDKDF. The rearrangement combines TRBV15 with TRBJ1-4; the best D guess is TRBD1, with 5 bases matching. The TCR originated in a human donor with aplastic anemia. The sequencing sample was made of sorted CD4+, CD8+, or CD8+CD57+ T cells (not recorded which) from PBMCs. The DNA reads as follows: TGTGCCACCAGCAGTCCCCGCGGGACCGGGAATGAAAAACTGTTTTTT. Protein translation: CATSSPRGTGNEKLFF.